This record looks at one T cell receptor beta chain sequence and its context. Its antigen is as yet unknown. Other DNA sequences of this sample code for an identical CDR3. V was pared by 4 bases and J by 2 bases, with 5 bases of the junction left unmatched. Per the germline V gene, CDR1 is SGHRS and CDR2 is YFSETQ. CDR3 length equals 15 residues. CD4+ cells were split into CD45RA+ naive and CD45RA-negative memory subsets. At deep level, the assay was performed. Data came from immunoSEQ multiplex PCR; TCRdb stores just in-frame clones and leaves some out. Here the sample spans more than 2,000,000 clones, about 92% being singletons. These data belong to a study of shared clonotypes between healthy human individuals. Whole-study results and caveats: In general, naive subsets displayed greater estimated richness than memory subsets did.

The clonotype comes from a man between 18 and 35 years old in good health. Some clones in this sample may be carry-over from other donors' samples. Material for sequencing was naive CD4+ T cells from PBMCs. The subset was: CD45RA+ positively selected. This rearrangement joins TRBV5-1 to TRBJ2-2, with 7 nucleotides matching TRBD1. The CDR3 loop is CASSVGTANTGELFF. Written as DNA, the CDR3 is TGCGCCAGCAGCGTCGGGACAGCAAACACCGGGGAGCTGTTTTTT. The variable domain in full, with the rest retrieved from reference TRBV5-1 and TRBJ2-2, is KAGVTQTPRYLIKTRGQQVTLSCSPISGHRSVSWYQQTPGQGLQFLFEYFSETQRNKGNFPGRFSGRQFSNSRSEMNVSTLELGDSALYLCASSVGTANTGELFFGEGSRLTVL.